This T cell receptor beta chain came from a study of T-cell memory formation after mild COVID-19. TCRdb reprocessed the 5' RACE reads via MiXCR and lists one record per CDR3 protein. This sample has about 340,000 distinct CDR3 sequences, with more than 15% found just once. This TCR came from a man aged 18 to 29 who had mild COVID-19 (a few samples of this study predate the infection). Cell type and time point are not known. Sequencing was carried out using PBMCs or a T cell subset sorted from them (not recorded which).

The CDR3 loop is CASRKGENNEQFF. The CDR3, as DNA: TGTGCCAGCAGAAAGGGGGAGAACAATGAGCAGTTCTTC. The chain employs TRBV6-6 and TRBJ2-1; D might be TRBD1 (6 bases). The CDR3 length is 13 residues. V dropped 6 bases and J dropped 5 bases, with 11 bases sitting between them. The germline V gene has CDR1 MNHNY and CDR2 SVGAGI (reference sequence).